This TCR beta chain was profiled in a study of control samples from healthy donors and cancer patients. V was pared by 0 bases and J by 4 bases, with 7 bases between. CDR1 is LGHDT and CDR2 is YNNKEL in the germline V gene (reference sequence). The CDR3 extends over 13 amino acids. Sequencing was performed with immunoSEQ multiplex PCR; in TCRdb, only in-frame clones are kept and a portion is missing. The sample records approximately 90,000 clones, over 90% being singletons. The chain is built from TRBV3-1 (or the pseudogene TRBV3-2) and TRBJ2-7; no clear D. The source material was blood. The sequence was obtained from a woman aged 25-40 years in good health. The CDR3 loop is CASSQDSGYEQYF. The CDR3 DNA reads TGTGCCAGCAGCCAAGATTCCGGGTACGAGCAGTACTTC.